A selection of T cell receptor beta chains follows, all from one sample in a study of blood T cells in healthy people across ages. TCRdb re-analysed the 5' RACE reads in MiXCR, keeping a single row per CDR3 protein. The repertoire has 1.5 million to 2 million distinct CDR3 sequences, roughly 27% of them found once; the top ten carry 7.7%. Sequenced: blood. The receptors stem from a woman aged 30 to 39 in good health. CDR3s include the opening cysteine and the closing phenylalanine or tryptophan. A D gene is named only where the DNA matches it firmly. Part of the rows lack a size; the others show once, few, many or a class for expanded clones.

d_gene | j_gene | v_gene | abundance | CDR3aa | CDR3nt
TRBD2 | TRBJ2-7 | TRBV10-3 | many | CAIRPGLAADEQYF | TGTGCCATCAGACCGGGACTAGCGGCCGACGAGCAGTACTTC
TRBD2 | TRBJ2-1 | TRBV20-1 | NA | CSAPRTSGINEQFF | TGCAGTGCGCCCAGGACTAGCGGGATCAATGAGCAGTTCTTC
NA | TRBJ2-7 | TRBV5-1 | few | CASGPAERDSYEQYF | TGCGCCAGCGGGCCGGCGGAGAGGGACTCCTACGAGCAGTACTTC
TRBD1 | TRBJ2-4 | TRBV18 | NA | CASSPLSSRKGQTLGIQYF | TGTGCCAGCTCACCACTCTCCAGCCGCAAGGGACAGACCCTGGGGATTCAGTACTTC
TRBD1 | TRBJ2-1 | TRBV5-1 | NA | CAGSEQGQIYNEQFF | TGCGCCGGCAGCGAACAGGGACAGATCTACAATGAGCAGTTCTTC
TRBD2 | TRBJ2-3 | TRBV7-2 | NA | CASRPTPLGGRVTDTQYF | TGTGCCAGCAGACCAACCCCATTGGGCGGGAGGGTCACAGATACGCAGTATTTT
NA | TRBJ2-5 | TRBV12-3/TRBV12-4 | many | CASLRAGRSPETQYF | TGTGCCAGTTTAAGAGCGGGTCGGTCCCCAGAGACCCAGTACTTC
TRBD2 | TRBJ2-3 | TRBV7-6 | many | CASSGTSGGTDTQYF | TGTGCCAGCAGCGGGACTAGCGGCGGCACAGATACGCAGTATTTT
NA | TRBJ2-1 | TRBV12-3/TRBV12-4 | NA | CASSFRRSMVDEQFF | TGTGCCAGCAGTTTTCGTAGGAGTATGGTAGATGAGCAGTTCTTC
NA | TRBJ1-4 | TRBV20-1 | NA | CSARESENEKLFF | TGCAGTGCTAGGGAGTCAGAGAATGAAAAACTGTTTTTT
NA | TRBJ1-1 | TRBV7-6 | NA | CASSQRGWTEAFF | TGTGCCAGCAGCCAACGGGGTTGGACTGAAGCTTTCTTT
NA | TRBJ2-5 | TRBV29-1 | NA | CSVEVWFGSIKETQYF | TGCAGCGTTGAAGTCTGGTTCGGATCCATCAAAGAGACCCAGTACTTC
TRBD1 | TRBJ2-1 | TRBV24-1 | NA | CATSAFPLCPGTDYEQFF | TGTGCCACCAGTGCGTTCCCTTTATGCCCCGGGACAGATTATGAGCAGTTCTTC
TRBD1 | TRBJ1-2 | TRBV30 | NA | CAWKGQGSNYGYTF | TGTGCCTGGAAGGGACAGGGATCTAACTATGGCTACACCTTC
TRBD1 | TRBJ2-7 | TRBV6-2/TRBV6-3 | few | CASSYLRQGSYEQYF | TGTGCCAGCAGTTACCTGAGACAGGGCTCCTACGAGCAGTACTTC
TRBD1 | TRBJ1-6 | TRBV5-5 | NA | CASSPTGGYNSPLHF | TGTGCCAGCAGCCCGACAGGGGGCTATAATTCACCCCTCCACTTT
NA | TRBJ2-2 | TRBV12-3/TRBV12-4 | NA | CASSPVRSMLNTGELFF | TGTGCCAGCAGTCCAGTGAGGTCCATGCTGAACACCGGGGAGCTGTTTTTT
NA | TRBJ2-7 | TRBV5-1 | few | CASSSTLGMYEQYF | TGCGCCAGCAGCAGTACACTAGGAATGTACGAGCAGTACTTC
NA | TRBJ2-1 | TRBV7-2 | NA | CASSFALGDGEQFF | TGTGCCAGCAGCTTTGCCCTCGGGGATGGTGAGCAGTTCTTC
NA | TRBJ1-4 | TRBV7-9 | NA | CASSLGVGAREKLFF | TGTGCCAGCAGCTTAGGTGTGGGGGCACGAGAAAAACTGTTTTTT
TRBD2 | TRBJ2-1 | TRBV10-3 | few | CAISSTSGRFNEQFF | TGTGCCATCAGTTCGACTAGCGGGAGGTTCAATGAGCAGTTCTTC
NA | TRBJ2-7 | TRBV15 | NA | CATSRADRNNEQYF | TGTGCCACCAGCAGAGCAGATAGGAACAATGAGCAGTACTTC
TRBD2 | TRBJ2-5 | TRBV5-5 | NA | CASSGTPSGEEETQYF | TGTGCCAGCAGCGGGACTCCTAGCGGGGAGGAAGAGACCCAGTACTTC
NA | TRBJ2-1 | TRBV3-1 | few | CASSHLSQQFF | TGTGCCAGCAGCCACCTATCCCAGCAGTTCTTC
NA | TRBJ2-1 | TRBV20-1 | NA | CSARDSQRSRNNEQFF | TGCAGTGCTAGAGATTCCCAGCGGAGTAGAAACAATGAGCAGTTCTTC
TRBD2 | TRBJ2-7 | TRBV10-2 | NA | CASSEHQRGPREQYF | TGCGCCAGCAGTGAGCATCAGCGGGGCCCCAGAGAGCAGTACTTC
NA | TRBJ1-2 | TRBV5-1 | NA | CASSRVVDYGHTF | TGCGCCAGCAGCCGCGTGGTTGACTATGGCCACACCTTC
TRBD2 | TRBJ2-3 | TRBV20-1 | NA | CSAPKAGGVTDTQYF | TGCAGTGCTCCGAAGGCGGGAGGGGTCACAGATACGCAGTATTTT
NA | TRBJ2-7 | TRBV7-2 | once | CASSLTGHPNSYEQYF | TGTGCCAGCAGCTTAACGGGACACCCGAACTCCTACGAGCAGTACTTC
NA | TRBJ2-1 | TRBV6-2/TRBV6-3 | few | CASYPKAASSYNEQFF | TGTGCCAGCTACCCCAAAGCGGCGAGCTCCTACAATGAGCAGTTCTTC
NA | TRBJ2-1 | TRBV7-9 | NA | CASSLASDPLFF | TGTGCCAGCAGCTTAGCTAGCGATCCATTGTTCTTC
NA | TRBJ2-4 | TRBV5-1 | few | CASSSGGQNIQYF | TGCGCCAGCAGCTCCGGGGGGCAAAACATTCAGTACTTC
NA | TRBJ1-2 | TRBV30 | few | CAWSVRVGYGYTF | TGTGCCTGGAGTGTAAGAGTTGGGTATGGCTACACCTTC
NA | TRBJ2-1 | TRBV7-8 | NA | CASSTLADSSYEQFF | TGTGCCAGCAGCACATTAGCGGATAGCTCCTACGAGCAGTTCTTC
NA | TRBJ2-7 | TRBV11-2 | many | CASSPTRGRPYEQYF | TGTGCCAGCAGCCCCACCCGCGGGCGCCCCTACGAGCAGTACTTC
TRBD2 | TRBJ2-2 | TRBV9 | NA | CASTPTGGGGELFF | TGTGCCAGCACCCCCACGGGGGGTGGCGGGGAGCTGTTTTTT
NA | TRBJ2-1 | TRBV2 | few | CASSQETGPNNEQFF | TGTGCCAGCAGTCAGGAGACAGGCCCTAACAATGAGCAGTTCTTC
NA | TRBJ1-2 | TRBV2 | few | CASNRQAGNYGYTF | TGTGCCAGCAACCGACAGGCCGGAAACTATGGCTACACCTTC
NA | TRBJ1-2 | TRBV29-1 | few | CSVVGQGSGYTF | TGCAGCGTTGTAGGGCAGGGTTCTGGCTACACCTTC
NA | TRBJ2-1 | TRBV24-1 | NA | CATGGGPGHEQFF | TGTGCCACCGGGGGTGGGCCAGGGCATGAGCAGTTCTTC
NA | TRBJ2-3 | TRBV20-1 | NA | CSARDRASTTQYF | TGCAGTGCTAGAGACCGGGCGTCGACTACGCAGTATTTT
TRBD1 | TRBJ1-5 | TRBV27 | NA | CASSTLRGQGVKQPQHF | TGTGCCAGCAGTACCCTTCGCGGACAGGGAGTAAAGCAGCCCCAGCATTTT